The 10 T cell receptor beta chains listed next were all sequenced from one sample in a study of blood T cell repertoires in COVID-19. Sequencing was performed with immunoSEQ multiplex PCR; in TCRdb, only in-frame clones are kept and a portion is missing. Of roughly 100,000 clones in the sample, 70% to 90% are singletons; the top ten hold less than 4.5%. The source material was peripheral blood. These receptors all stem from a human donor in a cohort sampled during active COVID-19.

The chain joins TRBV6-2 or TRBV6-3 to TRBJ1-2; D remains unclear. V was clipped by 0 bases and J by 6 bases, with 14 bases between them. CDR1 is MNHEY and CDR2 is SVGEGT in the germline V gene. The CDR3 is 15 amino acids. CDR3 in DNA: TGTGCCAGCAGTTACTCGGGGAGAAGAACGGATGGCTACACCTTC. Amino acid sequence: CASSYSGRRTDGYTF.

The rearrangement uses TRBV19 and TRBJ1-5; 7 nucleotides agree with TRBD1. This CDR3 spans 14 amino acids. Germline V lookup: CDR1 LNHDA, CDR2 SQIVND (reference sequence). V lost 5 bases to trimming and J lost 7 bases; unmatched junction nucleotides: 8. The CDR3 sequence is CASSSRQGQQPQHF. In DNA form, the CDR3 reads TGTGCCAGTAGTTCCCGACAGGGACAGCAGCCCCAGCATTTT. Full variable domain (remainder filled in from reference TRBV19 and TRBJ1-5): DGGITQSPKYLFRKEGQNVTLSCEQNLNHDAMYWYRQDPGQGLRLIYYSQIVNDFQKGDIAEGYSVSREKKESFPLTVTSAQKNPTAFYLCASSSRQGQQPQHFGDGTRLSIL.

The chain recombines TRBV9 with TRBJ1-4; tentative D call: TRBD1 (5 bases). Trimming pared 2 bases from V and 0 bases from J, leaving 11 bases between. Germline V gene data show CDR1 as SGDLS and CDR2 as YYNGEE. CDR3 length equals 16 residues. The CDR3 loop is CASSVRDFATNEKLFF. CDR3 DNA sequence: TGTGCCAGCAGCGTCCGGGACTTCGCAACTAATGAAAAACTGTTTTTT.

The V call is TRBV5-5, the J call TRBJ1-4, with D possibly TRBD1 on 5 matching bases. Trimming stripped 4 bases from V and 8 bases from J, with 15 bases between. The CDR3 runs 14 residues. CDR1 is SGHKS, CDR2 YYEKEE, per germline (reference sequence). CDR3 region: CASSLLQGREKLFF. The CDR3 DNA reads as TGTGCCAGCAGCCTTCTTCAGGGTCGAGAAAAACTGTTTTTT.

This clone was detected once. The rearrangement joins TRBV11-1 to TRBJ1-6, with 9 positions matching TRBD1. Trimming at V came to 5 bases and at J to 14 bases, leaving 10 bases not matched to a gene. This CDR3 has 14 residues. CDR1 and CDR2 from the germline V gene are SGHAT and FQDESV (reference sequence). The CDR3 region is CASSKGQGRNTLHF. The DNA for the CDR3 is TGTGCCAGCAGCAAGGGACAGGGAAGGAACACCCTCCACTTT.

The V gene is TRBV30, the J gene TRBJ2-2; D call uncertain. Germline-derived CDR1 and CDR2 are GTSNPN and SVGIG (reference sequence). V was clipped by 0 bases and J by 7 bases, with 12 bases between them. The CDR3 extends over 14 amino acids. CDR3 sequence (DNA): TGTGCCTGGAGTGTAGCTCGGCAGGTCGGGGAGCTGTTTTTT. Protein sequence: CAWSVARQVGELFF.

The CDR3 protein is CASSPSLTGEAFF. In DNA, the CDR3 is TGTGCCAGCAGCCCATCCCTAACGGGTGAAGCTTTCTTT. The genes are TRBV6-5 and TRBJ1-1; D remains ambiguous. Trimming took off 6 bases at V and 7 bases at J, with 15 bases between the two ends. CDR1 MNHEY and CDR2 SVGAGI come from the germline V gene. This CDR3 spans 13 amino acids.

CDR3 DNA sequence: TGTGCCAGCAGGGACAGGGGGAGGACAGATACGCAGTATTTT. Its translation is CASRDRGRTDTQYF. The chain carries TRBV6-5 and TRBJ2-3, with 10 bases identical to TRBD1. With V trimmed by 6 bases and J by 3 bases, 3 bases remained unmatched. Germline V gives CDR1 MNHEY, CDR2 SVGAGI. The CDR3 is 14 residues long.

The sample holds one count of this clone. The chain uses TRBV7-2 and TRBJ2-5, with 11 positions matching TRBD2. CDR1 and CDR2 (germline): SGHTA, FQGNSA. Germline trimming cut 5 bases from V and 1 base from J; bases unmatched to any gene: 6. The CDR3 loop spans 16 amino acids. CDR3 DNA: TGTGCCAGCAGCCTAAATAGCGGGAGGGCCCAAGAGACCCAGTACTTC. Encoded protein: CASSLNSGRAQETQYF.

The chain links TRBV19 to TRBJ1-2; 7 nucleotides match TRBD1. The germline V gene has CDR1 LNHDA and CDR2 SQIVND (reference sequence). Trimming at V came to 5 bases and at J to 2 bases, leaving 5 bases not matched to a gene. The CDR3 has 14 residues. The CDR3 spells CASSLRQGNYGYTF. The CDR3 coding sequence is TGTGCCAGTAGTTTAAGACAGGGAAACTATGGCTACACCTTC. The variable domain in full, with the rest retrieved from reference TRBV19 and TRBJ1-2, is DGGITQSPKYLFRKEGQNVTLSCEQNLNHDAMYWYRQDPGQGLRLIYYSQIVNDFQKGDIAEGYSVSREKKESFPLTVTSAQKNPTAFYLCASSLRQGNYGYTFGSGTRLTVV.